These 25 T cell receptor beta chains were all obtained from the same sample, sequenced in a study of identical twins. One entry per CDR3 protein results from TCRdb running MiXCR on the 5' RACE reads. This table has some 1,700,000 distinct CDR3 sequences, around 33% appearing once. The specimen sequenced was cord blood. The receptors originated from a newborn girl in good health.

The J gene is TRBJ2-2, the V gene TRBV28, with D maybe TRBD2 (6 bases). This CDR3 contains 16 residues. V was cut by 2 bases and J by 8 bases, with 18 bases left in between. Germline CDR1 and CDR2: MDHEN and SYDVKM. The CDR3 is CASSLTFPLALGELFF. The CDR3 bases are TGTGCCAGCAGTTTAACATTTCCTCTAGCGTTGGGGGAGCTGTTTTTT.

This chain links TRBV20-1 with TRBJ2-1, with TRBD2 matching 11 bases. The CDR3 extends over 15 amino acids. Per the germline V gene, CDR1 is DFQATT and CDR2 is SNEGSKA (reference sequence). With 5 bases clipped from V and 0 bases from J, the junction kept 3 bases outside the gene matches. CDR3 nucleotides: TGCAGTGCTCCAGGACTAGCGGGCTCCTACAATGAGCAGTTCTTC. Its protein is CSAPGLAGSYNEQFF.

This clonotype was counted a few times. The chain is built from TRBV21-1 and TRBJ1-1; the table calls TRBD1, which could not be checked here. TRBV21-1 is a pseudogene. The CDR3 is 13 residues long. DNA of the CDR3: TGTGCCCCCTCGACAGGGAGTGACACTGAAGCTTTCTTT. Translating gives CAPSTGSDTEAFF.

The rearrangement joins TRBV20-1 to TRBJ2-5; D is uncertain. From germline, CDR1 is DFQATT and CDR2 SNEGSKA (reference sequence). Trimming stripped 3 bases from V and 11 bases from J, with 13 bases between. The CDR3 has 11 residues. The CDR3: CSARTYNEQYF. The CDR3 bases are TGCAGTGCTAGGACTTACAATGAGCAGTACTTC.

About this clonotype: At one end the junction does not follow the germline gene, possibly because of a read error. J is TRBJ2-1 and V is TRBV9; 7 nucleotides match TRBD2. Germline V gene lookup returns CDR1 SGDLS and CDR2 YYNGEE. The CDR3 is 15 residues long. DNA of the CDR3: TGTGCCAGCAGCGTAGCGGGAGGCGCCTACGATGAGCAGTTCTTC. Translating it yields CASSVAGGAYDEQFF.

The chain is built from TRBV6-6 and TRBJ1-6; D gene uncertain. CDR1 and CDR2 (germline): MNHNY, SVGAGI (reference sequence). The CDR3 has 13 residues. Trimming took off 7 bases at V and 12 bases at J, with 16 bases between the two ends. CDR3: CASNDQVGLPLHF. The DNA of the CDR3 is TGTGCCAGCAACGACCAGGTGGGGTTACCCCTCCACTTT.

This clonotype was detected a few times. CDR3 region: CASSYQGALNNEQFF. CDR3 nucleotide sequence: TGTGCCAGCAGTTACCAGGGGGCTCTAAACAATGAGCAGTTCTTC. This chain connects TRBV6-2 or TRBV6-3 to TRBJ2-1, with TRBD1 matching over 8 bases. J was trimmed by 5 bases and V by 2 bases; bases with no gene match: 5. CDR1 is MNHEY, CDR2 SVGEGT, per germline. The CDR3 is made up of 15 amino acids.

This chain connects TRBV12-3 or TRBV12-4 to TRBJ2-7, with TRBD2 matching 7 bases. V shed 0 bases, J shed 2 bases, and the junction held 7 bases outside the gene matches. CDR3 length equals 16 residues. This CDR3 reads CASSLAAGEGAYEQYF. DNA of the CDR3: TGTGCCAGCAGTTTAGCGGCGGGAGAGGGAGCCTACGAGCAGTACTTC.

A few counts support this clonotype. V gene TRBV6-1 combines with J gene TRBJ1-1, with D perhaps TRBD1 (6 bases). Trimming pared 2 bases from V and 5 bases from J, leaving 15 bases between. From germline, CDR1 is MNHNS and CDR2 SASEGT. The CDR3 spans 15 residues. This CDR3 is CASSERGAPRTEAFF. The CDR3 nucleotides read TGTGCCAGCAGTGAAAGGGGGGCTCCGCGGACTGAAGCTTTCTTT.

J is TRBJ2-1 and V is TRBV28; 10 bases are shared with TRBD2. The DNA end is a closer match to TRBJ2-7, so the J assignment may be wrong. The CDR3 covers 16 residues. Germline V gene sequence: CDR1 MDHEN, CDR2 SYDVKM. The CDR3 sequence is CASSPPASGSSNEQYF. The CDR3 DNA follows: TGTGCCAGCAGTCCCCCCGCTAGCGGGAGTAGCAATGAGCAGTACTTC.

This clonotype was counted a few times. The chain recombines TRBV18 with TRBJ2-1; 7 bases are a match to TRBD2. CDR3 length: 16 amino acids. V lost 3 bases, J lost 1 base, and 6 bases stayed unmatched. Germline CDR1 reads KGHSH; CDR2 reads LQKENI. The CDR3 nucleotides are TGTGCCAGCTCACCTCAACTAGCGAAGTCCTACAATGAGCAGTTCTTC. It codes for CASSPQLAKSYNEQFF.

The chain combines TRBV10-3 with TRBJ2-1; 10 nucleotides match TRBD2. The assigned J gene may be wrong: the sequence end matches TRBJ2-7 better. The germline V gene encodes CDR1 ENHRY and CDR2 SYGVKD. The CDR3 length is 15 residues. The CDR3 reads CAISVPSGSYNEQYF. The CDR3 DNA reads as TGTGCCATCAGTGTACCTAGCGGGAGTTACAATGAGCAGTACTTC.

This clonotype was observed a handful of times. This chain connects TRBV27 to TRBJ1-2; a weak D match, TRBD1 (5 bases). The CDR3 contains 14 residues. Germline values: CDR1 MNHEY, CDR2 SMNVEV (reference sequence). V dropped 6 bases and J dropped 3 bases, with 14 bases sitting between them. The CDR3 DNA reads TGTGCCAGCAGCCGGACACTTGGGGACTATGGCTACACCTTC. Translating gives CASSRTLGDYGYTF.

In its sample, this clonotype was seen a few times. The CDR3: CAATGRRANVLTF. As DNA, the CDR3 is TGTGCCGCGACAGGGAGAAGGGCCAACGTCCTGACTTTC. This rearrangement joins TRBV10-3 to TRBJ2-6, with 7 bases fitting TRBD1. CDR1 ENHRY and CDR2 SYGVKD come from the germline V gene. V was pared by 11 bases and J by 5 bases, with 6 bases of the junction left unmatched. The CDR3 contains 13 residues.

This clonotype was seen a few times. CDR3: CASYAGGAGEKLFF. DNA of the CDR3: TGTGCCAGCTATGCAGGGGGCGCGGGTGAAAAACTGTTTTTT. V usage is TRBV25-1 and J usage is TRBJ1-4, with 8 bases matching TRBD1. Germline CDR1 and CDR2: MGHDK and SYGVNS. This CDR3 has 14 amino acids. V shed 8 bases, J shed 7 bases, and the junction held 9 bases outside the gene matches.

The chain employs TRBV4-1 and TRBJ2-1; no firm D call. The tail of the sequence fits TRBJ2-7 better, so the J call may be wrong. In germline, CDR1 is MGHRA, CDR2 YSYEKL. This CDR3 contains 15 residues. The CDR3 nucleotides read TGCGCCAGCGGAACCAAAGCCGGCTCCTACAATGAGCAGTACTTC. Translation gives CASGTKAGSYNEQYF.

The table lists this clonotype with a few counts. V gene TRBV27 combines with J gene TRBJ2-1; 7 nucleotides line up with TRBD2. Unmatched junction bases numbered 7, after V lost 5 bases and J lost 0 bases. The CDR3 totals 16 residues. From germline, CDR1 is MNHEY and CDR2 SMNVEV (reference sequence). The chain's CDR3 is CASSPLADSSYNEQFF. Written as DNA, the CDR3 is TGTGCCAGCAGTCCCCTAGCGGATAGCTCCTACAATGAGCAGTTCTTC.

This clonotype was seen a few times. The V gene is TRBV6-1, the J gene TRBJ1-4; D perhaps matches TRBD1 (5 bases). Germline V gene data show CDR1 as MNHNS and CDR2 as SASEGT. Between the trimmed V and J ends, which lost 8 bases and 0 bases, there was a span of 13 bases. This CDR3 is 15 amino acids long. In DNA, the CDR3 is TGTGCCAGCCAGGGACGGCCTGCAACTAATGAAAAACTGTTTTTT. Its translation is CASQGRPATNEKLFF.

This clonotype was detected many times. The V and J genes are TRBV7-2 and TRBJ2-4; D is unclear. The germline CDR1 and CDR2 sequences are SGHTA and FQGNSA. V lost 5 bases to trimming and J lost 3 bases, with 11 bases between them. The CDR3 is 14 residues long. The CDR3 DNA sequence: TGTGCCAGCAGCAACCTACTGGTCAAAAACATTCAGTACTTC. As protein: CASSNLLVKNIQYF.

The genes are TRBV12-3 or TRBV12-4 and TRBJ2-3; 11 bases fit TRBD2. Unmatched junction bases numbered 10, after V lost 5 bases and J lost 6 bases. This CDR3 is 16 amino acids long. CDR3 residues: CASSVIRLAGPDTQYF. In nucleotides, the CDR3 is TGTGCCAGCAGTGTCATCAGACTAGCGGGGCCCGATACGCAGTATTTT.

This sequence joins TRBV25-1 and TRBJ1-1; no reliable D call. V shed 1 base and J shed 3 bases, with 12 bases lying between them. The CDR3 totals 15 residues. Per germline, CDR1 MGHDK and CDR2 SYGVNS. The CDR3 DNA reads TGTGCCAGCAGTGAATTCCCCAGCCTGGACACTGAAGCTTTCTTT. Its translation is CASSEFPSLDTEAFF.

This clonotype turned up a few times. A read error may account for a junction end that differs from germline. CDR3 DNA sequence: TGCCCCAGCAGTCAGGTGAGGGACGATGAGCAGTTCTTC. This translates into CPSSQVRDDEQFF. The chain couples TRBV5-1 to TRBJ2-1, with D possibly called TRBD1 or TRBD2 (5 bases each). The CDR3 sequence is 13 residues long. From germline, CDR1 is SGHRS and CDR2 YFSETQ.

The chain recombines TRBV10-3 with TRBJ2-3, with a possible D match to TRBD2 (6 bases). This CDR3 comprises 16 residues. V lost 4 bases to trimming and J lost 5 bases, with 19 bases between them. CDR1 is ENHRY and CDR2 is SYGVKD in the germline V gene. CDR3 DNA sequence: TGTGCCATCAGTGGAACTAGCCCCCGGCCTGGAGATACGCAGTATTTT. Protein sequence: CAISGTSPRPGDTQYF.

The V call is TRBV20-1, the J call TRBJ2-3; 7 bases line up with TRBD1. V lost 8 bases to trimming and J lost 5 bases; unmatched junction nucleotides: 10. Per germline, CDR1 DFQATT and CDR2 SNEGSKA (reference sequence). The CDR3 covers 13 residues. The CDR3 spells CSSANTGEDTQYF. In DNA, the CDR3 is TGCAGTTCTGCCAATACAGGGGAAGATACGCAGTATTTT.

The genes are TRBV20-1 and TRBJ2-7, with TRBD2 matching 8 bases. The ends lost 0 bases at V and 0 bases at J; junction bases unmatched: 4. Germline CDR1 is DFQATT and CDR2 is SNEGSKA (reference sequence). The CDR3 is made up of 15 amino acids. CDR3 DNA sequence: TGCAGTGCTAGAGATTCGGGGGGGTTCTCCTACGAGCAGTACTTC. Its protein product is CSARDSGGFSYEQYF.